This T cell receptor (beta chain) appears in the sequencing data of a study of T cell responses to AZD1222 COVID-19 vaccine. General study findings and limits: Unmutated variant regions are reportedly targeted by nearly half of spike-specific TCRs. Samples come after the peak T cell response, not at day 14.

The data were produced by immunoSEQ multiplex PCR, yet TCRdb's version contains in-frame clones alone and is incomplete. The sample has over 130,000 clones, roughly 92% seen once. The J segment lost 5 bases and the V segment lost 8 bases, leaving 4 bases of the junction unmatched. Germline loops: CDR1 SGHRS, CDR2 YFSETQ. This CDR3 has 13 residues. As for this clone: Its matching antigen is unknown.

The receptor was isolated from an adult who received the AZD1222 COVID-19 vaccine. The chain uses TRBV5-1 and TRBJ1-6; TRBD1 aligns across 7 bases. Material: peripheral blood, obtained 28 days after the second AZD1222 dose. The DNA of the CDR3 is TGCGCCAGTCGACAGGGTCATAATTCACCCCTCCACTTT. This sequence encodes CASRQGHNSPLHF.